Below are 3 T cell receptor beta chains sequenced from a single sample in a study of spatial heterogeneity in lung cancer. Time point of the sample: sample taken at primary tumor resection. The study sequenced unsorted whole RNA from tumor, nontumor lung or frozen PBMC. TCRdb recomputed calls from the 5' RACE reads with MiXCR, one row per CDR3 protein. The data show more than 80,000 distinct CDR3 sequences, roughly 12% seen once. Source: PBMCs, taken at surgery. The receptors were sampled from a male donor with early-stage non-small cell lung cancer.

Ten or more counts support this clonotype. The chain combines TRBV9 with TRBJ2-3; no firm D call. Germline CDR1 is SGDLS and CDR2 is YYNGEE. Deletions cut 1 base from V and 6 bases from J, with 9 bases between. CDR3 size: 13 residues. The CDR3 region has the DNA TGTGCCAGCAGCGTATTTTCTACCGATACGCAGTATTTT. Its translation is CASSVFSTDTQYF.

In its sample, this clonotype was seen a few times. CDR3 nucleotides: TGTGCCAGCAGTCCGGGACTAGCGGCGAACTACGAGCAGTACTTC. This encodes CASSPGLAANYEQYF. This chain uses TRBV27 with TRBJ2-7; 11 nucleotides line up with TRBD2. The CDR3 runs to 15 residues. In germline, CDR1 is MNHEY, CDR2 SMNVEV (reference sequence). V shed 5 bases, J shed 3 bases, and the junction held 6 bases outside the gene matches.

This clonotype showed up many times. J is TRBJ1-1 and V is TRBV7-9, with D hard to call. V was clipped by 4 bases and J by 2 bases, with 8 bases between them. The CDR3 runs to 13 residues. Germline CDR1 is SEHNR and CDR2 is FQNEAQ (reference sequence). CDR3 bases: TGTGCCAGCAGCTCACGTGCCAACACTGAAGCTTTCTTT. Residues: CASSSRANTEAFF.